A selection of T cell receptor beta chains follows, all from one sample in a study of CD8 T cells in Susac syndrome. TCRdb redid the calling of the immunoSEQ multiplex PCR reads with MiXCR, one entry per CDR3 protein. The sample holds approximately 150,000 distinct CDR3 sequences, approximately 93% seen once. Specimen: CD4+ T cells from PBMCs. The receptors stem from a human donor in good health. Each CDR3 is given with its conserved first and last residue. A D gene is named only where the DNA matches it firmly. Expanded clones get a size class; other rows say once, few or many, or leave the size out.

abundance | j_gene | d_gene | v_gene | CDR3nt | CDR3aa
once | TRBJ2-1 | - | TRBV28 | TGTGCCAGCAGTTCCGGCTCCCAGCGGGTAATCAATGAGCAGTTCTTC | CASSSGSQRVINEQFF
- | TRBJ1-2 | - | TRBV28 | TGTGCCAGCAGTTCCCCGGGTTATGGCTACACCTTC | CASSSPGYGYTF
once | TRBJ1-5 | - | TRBV6-6 | TGTGCCAGCAGTTACTCGACTATGAGGAACGATCAGCCCCAGCATTTT | CASSYSTMRNDQPQHF
- | TRBJ1-1 | - | TRBV12-3/TRBV12-4 | TGTGCCAGCAGTTTGGCAGGGAGGCGACAAGCTTTCTTT | CASSLAGRRQAFF
- | TRBJ2-1 | TRBD2 | TRBV5-4 | TGTGCCAGCGGGGGGGGCTCGGCGGGAGGGTGGGGTAATGAGCAGTTCTTC | CASGGGSAGGWGNEQFF
- | TRBJ2-7 | - | TRBV5-6 | TGTGCCAGCAGCCGTAGAGGCGAGCAGTACTTC | CASSRRGEQYF
- | TRBJ2-5 | TRBD1 | TRBV12-3/TRBV12-4 | TGTGCCAGCAGTCCCCCGACAGGGGCAGAGACCCAGTACTTC | CASSPPTGAETQYF
- | TRBJ2-1 | TRBD2 | TRBV7-3 | TGTGCCAGCAGCTTAGGCCAGCGGGAGCCATACAATGAGCAGTTCTTC | CASSLGQREPYNEQFF
- | TRBJ2-5 | TRBD1 | TRBV18 | TGTGCCAGCTCACGCTTTCCGACAGGGGATCAAGAGACCCAGTACTTC | CASSRFPTGDQETQYF
- | TRBJ2-3 | TRBD1 | TRBV29-1 | TGCAGCGTTAGGACAGGGCGAACAGATACGCAGTATTTT | CSVRTGRTDTQYF
- | TRBJ1-1 | TRBD1 | TRBV5-4 | TGTGCCAGCAGCGGGCCGACAGGGGTGAACACTGAAGCTTTCTTT | CASSGPTGVNTEAFF
- | TRBJ2-7 | TRBD2 | TRBV18 | TGTGCCAGCTCACGTAGCGGGAGGGTCTACGAGCAGTACTTC | CASSRSGRVYEQYF
- | TRBJ2-1 | TRBD2 | TRBV6-6 | TGTGCCAGCAGCCGTCGACTAGCGGGAGGGCCCCATGAGCAGTTCTTC | CASSRRLAGGPHEQFF
once | TRBJ1-2 | - | TRBV6-6 | TGTGCCAGCAGTTACAGGGATGGCTACACCTTC | CASSYRDGYTF
- | TRBJ2-1 | TRBD2 | TRBV27 | TGTGCCAGCAGTCTGGTTCAGACTAGCGGGAAAAACAATGAGCAGTTCTTC | CASSLVQTSGKNNEQFF
- | TRBJ2-2 | TRBD2 | TRBV5-4 | TGTGCCAGCAGAACGACTAGCGGACGTCCCGGGGAGCTGTTTTTT | CASRTTSGRPGELFF
- | TRBJ2-7 | TRBD1 | TRBV3-1 | TGTGCCAGCAGCCAAGCAACAACTGCTGGACAGGGCGAGCAGTACTTC | CASSQATTAGQGEQYF
once | TRBJ2-2 | - | TRBV5-4 | TGTGCCAGCAGCAAGGGACTTGATAACGGGGAGCTGTTTTTT | CASSKGLDNGELFF
- | TRBJ2-6 | - | TRBV7-2 | TGTGCCAGCAGCTTAGCGCAATGGGCTGGGGCCAACGTCCTGACTTTC | CASSLAQWAGANVLTF
- | TRBJ2-1 | - | TRBV30 | TGTGCCTGGGGCCGAACACCAGCGAGTTCGGTTGAGCAGTTCTTC | CAWGRTPASSVEQFF
- | TRBJ2-7 | - | TRBV6-6 | TGTGCCAGCAGTTACTCGCGGGATGCCTACGAGCAGTACTTC | CASSYSRDAYEQYF
- | TRBJ1-2 | - | TRBV19 | TGTGCCAGTAACAAGGGGCCCTATGGCTACACCTTC | CASNKGPYGYTF
- | TRBJ2-2 | TRBD2 | TRBV6-1 | TGTGCCAGCAGTACCCTGACTAGCACTGGGGGGGAGCTGTTTTTT | CASSTLTSTGGELFF
few | TRBJ2-3 | - | TRBV5-1 | TGCGCCAGCAGCCCCGGTGGCGGAGCTACAGATACGCAGTATTTT | CASSPGGGATDTQYF
- | TRBJ2-7 | - | TRBV7-2 | TGTGCCAGCAGCTTAAATCTGGGCACCTACGAGCAGTACTTC | CASSLNLGTYEQYF
- | TRBJ2-3 | - | TRBV19 | TGTGCCAGTACCAGGGCTGGGGGCACAGATACGCAGTATTTT | CASTRAGGTDTQYF